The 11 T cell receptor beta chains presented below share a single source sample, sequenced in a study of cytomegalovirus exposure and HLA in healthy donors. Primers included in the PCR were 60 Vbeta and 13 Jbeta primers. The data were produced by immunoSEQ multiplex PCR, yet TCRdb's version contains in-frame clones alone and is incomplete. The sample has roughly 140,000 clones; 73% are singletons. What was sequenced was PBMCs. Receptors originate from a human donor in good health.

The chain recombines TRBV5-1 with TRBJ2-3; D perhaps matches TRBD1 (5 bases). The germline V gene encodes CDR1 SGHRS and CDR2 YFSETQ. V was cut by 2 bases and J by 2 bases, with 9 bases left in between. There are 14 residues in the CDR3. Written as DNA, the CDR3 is TGCGCCAGCAGCTTTCAGGGTTTCACAGATACGCAGTATTTT. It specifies CASSFQGFTDTQYF.

DNA for the CDR3: TGTGCCAGCAGCGGGCAGTCGCAGGGCCATGGCTACACCTTC. Translating gives CASSGQSQGHGYTF. The genes are TRBV9 and TRBJ1-2; maybe TRBD1 (5 bases). CDR1 and CDR2 (germline): SGDLS, YYNGEE. The CDR3 length is 14 residues. Trimming left V 3 bases short and J 6 bases short, with 15 bases between.

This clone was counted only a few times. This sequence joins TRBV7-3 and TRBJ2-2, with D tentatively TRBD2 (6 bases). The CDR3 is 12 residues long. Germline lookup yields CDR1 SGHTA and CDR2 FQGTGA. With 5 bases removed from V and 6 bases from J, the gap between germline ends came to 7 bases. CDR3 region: CASSGGAGELFF. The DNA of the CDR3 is TGTGCCAGCAGCGGAGGGGCCGGGGAGCTGTTTTTT.

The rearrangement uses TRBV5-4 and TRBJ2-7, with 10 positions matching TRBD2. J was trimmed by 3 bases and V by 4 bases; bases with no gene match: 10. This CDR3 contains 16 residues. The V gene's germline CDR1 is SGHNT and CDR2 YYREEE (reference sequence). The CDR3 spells CASSRTSGFSFYEQYF. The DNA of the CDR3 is TGTGCCAGCAGCCGGACTAGCGGATTTAGCTTCTACGAGCAGTACTTC.

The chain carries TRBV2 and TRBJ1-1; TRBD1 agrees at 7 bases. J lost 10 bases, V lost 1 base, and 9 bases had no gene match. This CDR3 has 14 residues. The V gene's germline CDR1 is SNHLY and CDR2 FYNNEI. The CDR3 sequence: CASSEDRGQFRAFF. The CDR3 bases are TGTGCCAGCAGTGAAGATCGGGGACAGTTTAGAGCTTTCTTT.

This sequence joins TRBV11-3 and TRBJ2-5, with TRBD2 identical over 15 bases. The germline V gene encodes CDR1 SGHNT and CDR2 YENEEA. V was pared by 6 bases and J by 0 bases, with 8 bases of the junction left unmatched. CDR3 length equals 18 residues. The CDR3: CASSSGLAGGWYQETQYF. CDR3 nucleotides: TGTGCCAGCAGTTCAGGACTAGCGGGAGGGTGGTACCAAGAGACCCAGTACTTC.

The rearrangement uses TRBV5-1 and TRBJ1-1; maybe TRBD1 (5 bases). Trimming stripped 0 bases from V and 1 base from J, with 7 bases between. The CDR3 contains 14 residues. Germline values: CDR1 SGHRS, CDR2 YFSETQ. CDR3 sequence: CASSLGQRNTEAFF. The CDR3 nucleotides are TGCGCCAGCAGCTTGGGACAGAGGAACACTGAAGCTTTCTTT. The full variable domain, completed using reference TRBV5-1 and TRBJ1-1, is KAGVTQTPRYLIKTRGQQVTLSCSPISGHRSVSWYQQTPGQGLQFLFEYFSETQRNKGNFPGRFSGRQFSNSRSEMNVSTLELGDSALYLCASSLGQRNTEAFFGQGTRLTVV.

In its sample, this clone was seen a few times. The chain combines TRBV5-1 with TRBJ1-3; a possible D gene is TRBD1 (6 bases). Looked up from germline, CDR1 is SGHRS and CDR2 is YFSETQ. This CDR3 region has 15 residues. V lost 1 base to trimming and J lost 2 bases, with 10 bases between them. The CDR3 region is CASSLNRATGNTIYF. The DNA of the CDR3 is TGCGCCAGCAGCTTGAACAGGGCGACTGGAAACACCATATATTTT.

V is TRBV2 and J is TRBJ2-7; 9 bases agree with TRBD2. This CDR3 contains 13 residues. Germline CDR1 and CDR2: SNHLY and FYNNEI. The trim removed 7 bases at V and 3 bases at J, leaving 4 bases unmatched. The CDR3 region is CASISGGLYEQYF. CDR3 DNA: TGTGCCAGCATTAGCGGGGGACTCTACGAGCAGTACTTC.

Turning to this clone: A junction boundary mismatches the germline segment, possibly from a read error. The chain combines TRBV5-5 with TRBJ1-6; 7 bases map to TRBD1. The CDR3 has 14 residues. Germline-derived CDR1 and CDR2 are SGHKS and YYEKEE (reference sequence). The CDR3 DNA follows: TGTGCCAGCAGTGCCGGGACAGTACCTTATACTGAGAACTTT. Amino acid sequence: CASSAGTVPYTENF.

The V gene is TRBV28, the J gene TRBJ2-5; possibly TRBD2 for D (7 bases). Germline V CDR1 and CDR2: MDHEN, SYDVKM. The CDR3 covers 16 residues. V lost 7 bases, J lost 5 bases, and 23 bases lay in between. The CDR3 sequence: CASNSLEGGPSETQYF. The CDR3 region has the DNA TGTGCCAGCAATTCCCTGGAGGGGGGGCCGTCGGAGACCCAGTACTTC.